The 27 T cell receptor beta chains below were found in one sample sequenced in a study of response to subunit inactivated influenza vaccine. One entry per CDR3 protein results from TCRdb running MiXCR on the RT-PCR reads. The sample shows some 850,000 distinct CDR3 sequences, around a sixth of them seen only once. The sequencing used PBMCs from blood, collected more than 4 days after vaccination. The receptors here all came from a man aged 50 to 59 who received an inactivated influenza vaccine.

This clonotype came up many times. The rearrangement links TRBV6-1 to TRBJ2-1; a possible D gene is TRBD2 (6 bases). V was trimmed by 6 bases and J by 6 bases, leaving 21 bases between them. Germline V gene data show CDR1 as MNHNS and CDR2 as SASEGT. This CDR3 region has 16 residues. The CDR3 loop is CASRPVPGLTLNEQFF. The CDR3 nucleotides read TGTGCCAGCAGGCCCGTACCGGGACTTACTCTCAATGAGCAGTTCTTC.

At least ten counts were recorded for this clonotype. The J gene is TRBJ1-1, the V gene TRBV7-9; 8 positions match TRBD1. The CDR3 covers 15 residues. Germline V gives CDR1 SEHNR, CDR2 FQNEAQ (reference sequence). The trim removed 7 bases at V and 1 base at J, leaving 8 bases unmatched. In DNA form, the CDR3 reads TGTGCCAGCACTTCGCGACAGGGGCCGAACACTGAAGCTTTCTTT. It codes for CASTSRQGPNTEAFF.

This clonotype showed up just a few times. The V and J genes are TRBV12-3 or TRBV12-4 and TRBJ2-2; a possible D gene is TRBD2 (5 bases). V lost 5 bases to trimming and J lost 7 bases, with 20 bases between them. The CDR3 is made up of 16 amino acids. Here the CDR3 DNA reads TGTGCCAGCAGTCTTATAGCCTCGGGGATTGGCGGGGAGCTGTTTTTT. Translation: CASSLIASGIGGELFF.

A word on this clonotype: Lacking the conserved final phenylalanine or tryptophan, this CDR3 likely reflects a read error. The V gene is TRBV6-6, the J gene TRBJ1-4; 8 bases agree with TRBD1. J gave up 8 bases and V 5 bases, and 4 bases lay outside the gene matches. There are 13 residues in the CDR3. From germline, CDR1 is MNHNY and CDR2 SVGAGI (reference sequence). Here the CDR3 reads CASSQTGVEKLFL. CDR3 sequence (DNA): TGTGCCAGCAGTCAGACAGGGGTGGAAAAACTGTTTTTA.

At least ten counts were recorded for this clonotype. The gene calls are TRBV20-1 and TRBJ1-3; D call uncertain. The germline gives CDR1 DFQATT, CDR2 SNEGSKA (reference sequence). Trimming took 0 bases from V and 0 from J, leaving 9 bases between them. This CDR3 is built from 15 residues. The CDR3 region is CSARDSAVSGNTIYF. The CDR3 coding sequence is TGCAGTGCTAGAGATAGTGCAGTCTCTGGAAACACCATATATTTT.

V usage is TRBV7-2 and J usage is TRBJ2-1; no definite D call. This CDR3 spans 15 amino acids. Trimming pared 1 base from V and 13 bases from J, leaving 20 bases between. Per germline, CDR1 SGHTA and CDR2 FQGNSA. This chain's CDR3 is CASSLDGSPTNRQFF. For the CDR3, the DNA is TGTGCCAGCAGCTTAGATGGCTCCCCAACAAATCGACAGTTCTTC.

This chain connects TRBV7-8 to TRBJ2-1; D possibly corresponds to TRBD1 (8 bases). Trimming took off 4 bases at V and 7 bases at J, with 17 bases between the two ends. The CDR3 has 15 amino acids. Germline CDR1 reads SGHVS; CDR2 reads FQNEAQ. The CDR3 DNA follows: TGTGCCAGCAGCTCCCACAGGGGGGGAAGGAATGAGCAGTTCTTC. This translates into CASSSHRGGRNEQFF.

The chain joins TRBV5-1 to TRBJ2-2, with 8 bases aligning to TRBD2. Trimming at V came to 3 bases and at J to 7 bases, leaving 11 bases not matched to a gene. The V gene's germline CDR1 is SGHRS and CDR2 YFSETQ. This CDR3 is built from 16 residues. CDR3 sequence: CASSSAGGPFGGELFF. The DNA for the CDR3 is TGCGCCAGCAGCTCGGCGGGGGGCCCCTTTGGCGGGGAGCTGTTTTTT.

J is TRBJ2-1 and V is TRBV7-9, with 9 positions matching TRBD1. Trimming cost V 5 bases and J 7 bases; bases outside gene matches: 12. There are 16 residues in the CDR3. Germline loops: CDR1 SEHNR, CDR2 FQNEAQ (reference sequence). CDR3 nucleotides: TGTGCCAGCAGCACGCTCCTCGGACAGGGGTGGAATGAGCAGTTCTTC. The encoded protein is CASSTLLGQGWNEQFF.

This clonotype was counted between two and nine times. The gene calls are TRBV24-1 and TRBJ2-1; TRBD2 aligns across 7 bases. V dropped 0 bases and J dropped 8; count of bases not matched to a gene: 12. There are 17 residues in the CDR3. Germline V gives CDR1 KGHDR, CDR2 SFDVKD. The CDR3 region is CATSDLQTWGGSDEQFF. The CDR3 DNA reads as TGTGCCACCAGTGATTTGCAAACATGGGGCGGGAGCGATGAGCAGTTCTTC.

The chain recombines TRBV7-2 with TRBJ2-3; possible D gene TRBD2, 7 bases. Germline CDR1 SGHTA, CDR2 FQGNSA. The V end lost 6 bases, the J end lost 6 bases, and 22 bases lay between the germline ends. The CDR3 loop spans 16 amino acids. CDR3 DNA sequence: TGTGCCAGCAGATACCGGGGGGCGGAACCCACCGATACGCAGTATTTT. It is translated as CASRYRGAEPTDTQYF.

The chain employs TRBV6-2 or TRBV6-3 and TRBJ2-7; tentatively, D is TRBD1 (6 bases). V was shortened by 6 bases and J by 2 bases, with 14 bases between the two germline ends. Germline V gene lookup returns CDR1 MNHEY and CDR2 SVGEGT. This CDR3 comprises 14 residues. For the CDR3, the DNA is TGTGCCAGCAGCGTGGGGGCCCCGCCCTACGAGCAGTACTTC. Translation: CASSVGAPPYEQYF.

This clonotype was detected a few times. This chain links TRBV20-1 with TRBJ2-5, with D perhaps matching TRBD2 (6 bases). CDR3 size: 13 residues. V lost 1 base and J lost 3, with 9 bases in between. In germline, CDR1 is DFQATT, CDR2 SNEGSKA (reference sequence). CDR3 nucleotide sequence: TGCAGTGCTAGAGTCGGAGGGAAAGAGACCCAGTACTTC. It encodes CSARVGGKETQYF.

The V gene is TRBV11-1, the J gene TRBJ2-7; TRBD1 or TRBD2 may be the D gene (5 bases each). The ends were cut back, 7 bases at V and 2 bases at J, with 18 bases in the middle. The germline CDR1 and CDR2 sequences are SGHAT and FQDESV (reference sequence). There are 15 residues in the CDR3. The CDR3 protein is CASTLNRDQAYEQYF. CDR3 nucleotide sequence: TGTGCCAGCACCTTGAACCGGGACCAAGCCTACGAGCAGTACTTC.

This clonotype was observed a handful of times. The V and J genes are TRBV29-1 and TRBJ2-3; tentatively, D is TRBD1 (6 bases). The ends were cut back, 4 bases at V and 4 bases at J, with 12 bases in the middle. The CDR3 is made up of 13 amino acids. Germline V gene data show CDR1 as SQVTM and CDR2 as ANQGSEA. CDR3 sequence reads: CSVVWGQADTQYF. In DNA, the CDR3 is TGCAGCGTTGTCTGGGGGCAGGCAGATACGCAGTATTTT.

The CDR3 here is CSARSFRDISLSGANVLTF. CDR3 DNA: TGCAGTGCTAGATCCTTCCGGGACATCAGCCTCTCTGGGGCCAACGTCCTGACTTTC. The rearrangement uses TRBV20-1 and TRBJ2-6; D is possibly TRBD1 (6 bases). CDR3 length: 19 residues. Germline values: CDR1 DFQATT, CDR2 SNEGSKA (reference sequence). V was pared by 2 bases and J by 0 bases, with 20 bases between.

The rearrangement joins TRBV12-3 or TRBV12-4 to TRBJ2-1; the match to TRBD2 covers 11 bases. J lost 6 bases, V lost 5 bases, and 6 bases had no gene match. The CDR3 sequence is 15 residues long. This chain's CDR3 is CASSRIAGGPNEQFF. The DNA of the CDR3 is TGTGCCAGCAGTCGAATAGCGGGAGGGCCCAATGAGCAGTTCTTC.

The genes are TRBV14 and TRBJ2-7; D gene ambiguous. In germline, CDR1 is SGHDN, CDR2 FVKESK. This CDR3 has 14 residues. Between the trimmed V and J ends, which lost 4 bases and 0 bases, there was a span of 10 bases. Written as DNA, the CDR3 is TGTGCCAGCAGCCGCGACATTACCTCCTACGAGCAGTACTTC. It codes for CASSRDITSYEQYF.

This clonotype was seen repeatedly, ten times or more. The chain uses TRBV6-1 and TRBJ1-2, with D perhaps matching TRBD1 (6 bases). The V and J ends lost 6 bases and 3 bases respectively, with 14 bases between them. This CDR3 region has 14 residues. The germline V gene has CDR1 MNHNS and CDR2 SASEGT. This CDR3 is CASREWGHYYGYTF. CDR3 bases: TGTGCCAGCAGAGAGTGGGGACACTACTATGGCTACACCTTC.

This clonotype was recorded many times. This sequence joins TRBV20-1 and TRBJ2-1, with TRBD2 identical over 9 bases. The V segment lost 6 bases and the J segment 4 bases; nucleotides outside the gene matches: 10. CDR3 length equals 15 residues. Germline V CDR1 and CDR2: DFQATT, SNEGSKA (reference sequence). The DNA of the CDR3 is TGCAGTGCCCGGCGCCAGCGGGGGGAATACAATGAGCAGTTCTTC. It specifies CSARRQRGEYNEQFF.

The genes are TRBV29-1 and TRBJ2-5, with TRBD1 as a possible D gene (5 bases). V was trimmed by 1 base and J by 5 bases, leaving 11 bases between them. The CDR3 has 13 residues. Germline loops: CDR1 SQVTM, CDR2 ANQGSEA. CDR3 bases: TGCAGCGTTGAAGCAGGGATGAGGGAGACCCAGTACTTC. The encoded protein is CSVEAGMRETQYF. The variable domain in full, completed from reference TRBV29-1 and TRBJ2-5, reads SAVISQKPSRDICQRGTSLTIQCQVDSQVTMMFWYRQQPGQSLTLIATANQGSEATYESGFVIDKFPISRPNLTFSTLTVSNMSPEDSSIYLCSVEAGMRETQYFGPGTRLLVL.

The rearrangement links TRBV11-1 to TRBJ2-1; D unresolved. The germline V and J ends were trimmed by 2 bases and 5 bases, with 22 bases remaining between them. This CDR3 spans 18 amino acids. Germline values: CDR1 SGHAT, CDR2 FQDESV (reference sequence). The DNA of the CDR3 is TGTGCCAGCAGCTTAACCGTACTTGTTGGGGATACCAACAATGAGCAGTTCTTC. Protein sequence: CASSLTVLVGDTNNEQFF. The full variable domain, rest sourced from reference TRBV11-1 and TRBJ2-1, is EAEVAQSPRYKITEKSQAVAFWCDPISGHATLYWYRQILGQGPELLVQFQDESVVDDSQLPKDRFSAERLKGVDSTLKIQPAELGDSAMYLCASSLTVLVGDTNNEQFFGPGTRLTVL.

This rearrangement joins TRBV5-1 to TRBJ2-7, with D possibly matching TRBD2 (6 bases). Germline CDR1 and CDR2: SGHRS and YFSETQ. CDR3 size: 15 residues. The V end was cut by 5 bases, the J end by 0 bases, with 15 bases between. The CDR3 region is CASRVTGTFSYEQYF. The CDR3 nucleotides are TGCGCCAGCAGAGTGACCGGGACTTTCTCCTACGAGCAGTACTTC.

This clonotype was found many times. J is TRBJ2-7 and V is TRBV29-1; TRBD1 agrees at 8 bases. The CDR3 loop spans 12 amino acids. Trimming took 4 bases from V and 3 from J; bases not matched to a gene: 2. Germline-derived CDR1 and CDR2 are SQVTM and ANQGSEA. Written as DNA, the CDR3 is TGCAGCGTTGGTACAGGGGGCTACGAGCAGTACTTC. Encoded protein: CSVGTGGYEQYF.

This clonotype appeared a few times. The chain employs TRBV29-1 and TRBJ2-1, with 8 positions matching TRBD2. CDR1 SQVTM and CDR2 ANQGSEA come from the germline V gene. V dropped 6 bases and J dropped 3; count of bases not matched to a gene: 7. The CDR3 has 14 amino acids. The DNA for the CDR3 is TGCAGCGTCTCAAGCGGGAGATACTACAATGAGCAGTTCTTC. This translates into CSVSSGRYYNEQFF.

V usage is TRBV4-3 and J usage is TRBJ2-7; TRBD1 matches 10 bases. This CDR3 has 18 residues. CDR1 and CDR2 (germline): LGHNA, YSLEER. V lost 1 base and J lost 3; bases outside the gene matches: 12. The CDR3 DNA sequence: TGCGCCAGCAGCCAAGGGCTTCTTGGGACAGGGGCGAACTACGAGCAGTACTTC. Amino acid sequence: CASSQGLLGTGANYEQYF.

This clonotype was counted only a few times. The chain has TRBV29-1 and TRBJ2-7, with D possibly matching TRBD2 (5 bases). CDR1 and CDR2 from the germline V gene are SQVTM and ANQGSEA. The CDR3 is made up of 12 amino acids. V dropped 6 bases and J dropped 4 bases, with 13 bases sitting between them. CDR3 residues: CSVRDQTYEQYF. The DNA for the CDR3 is TGCAGCGTGAGGGATCAAACGTACGAGCAGTACTTC.